This note documents a single T cell receptor beta chain sequence. Authors' methods: By means of reference gene primer amplification, nucleated cell counts were estimated. Produced via immunoSEQ multiplex PCR; TCRdb's table is partial and in-frame only. V and J calls and clone size come straight from that table; D and trimming were deduced from the DNA. Of 300,000 to 400,000 clones in the sample, approximately 87% are singletons; the top ten hold more than 0.9%. The CDR3 sequence is 17 residues long. Trimming at V came to 3 bases and at J to 4 bases, leaving 13 bases not matched to a gene. Germline CDR1 is LNHDA and CDR2 is SQIVND (reference sequence). Individuals drawn from under 30 US areas were about 18 to 100 years old. This sample is drawn from a study of blood T cell repertoires in COVID-19. Study details: The samples span acute and convalescent COVID-19 from the United States, Italy and Spain. T cells, B-cell-depleted T cells, or PBMCs supplied cDNA or gDNA.

The gene calls are TRBV19 and TRBJ2-5, with 8 bases identical to TRBD1. This clonotype originated in a woman in her twenties or thirties with acute COVID-19. Material for sequencing was PBMCs or T cells enriched from blood (not recorded which). The CDR3, as DNA: TGTGCCAGTAGTATCGGTTTGTCCAGGGGGCTGCGAGAGACCCAGTACTTC. Its protein is CASSIGLSRGLRETQYF. Full variable domain (missing parts from reference TRBV19 and TRBJ2-5): DGGITQSPKYLFRKEGQNVTLSCEQNLNHDAMYWYRQDPGQGLRLIYYSQIVNDFQKGDIAEGYSVSREKKESFPLTVTSAQKNPTAFYLCASSIGLSRGLRETQYFGPGTRLLVL.